This TCR beta chain originates from a study of blood T cell repertoires in COVID-19. Study overall: COVID-19 samples from acute and convalescent phases originated in the United States, Italy and Spain.

Profiled with immunoSEQ multiplex PCR; TCRdb holds only in-frame clones, not every one. The data contain roughly 120,000 clones, over 65% of them singletons. Sequencing was done on a sample of peripheral blood. The source of this sequence is a man aged 60 to 75 with acute or convalescent COVID-19.

This CDR3 is CASSFGRPDYEQYF. CDR3 bases: TGTGCCAGCAGTTTCGGCAGGCCAGACTACGAGCAGTACTTC. The chain employs TRBV28 and TRBJ2-7; no reliable D call. Germline CDR1 MDHEN, CDR2 SYDVKM. V was cut by 3 bases and J by 3 bases, with 12 bases left in between. This CDR3 contains 14 residues.